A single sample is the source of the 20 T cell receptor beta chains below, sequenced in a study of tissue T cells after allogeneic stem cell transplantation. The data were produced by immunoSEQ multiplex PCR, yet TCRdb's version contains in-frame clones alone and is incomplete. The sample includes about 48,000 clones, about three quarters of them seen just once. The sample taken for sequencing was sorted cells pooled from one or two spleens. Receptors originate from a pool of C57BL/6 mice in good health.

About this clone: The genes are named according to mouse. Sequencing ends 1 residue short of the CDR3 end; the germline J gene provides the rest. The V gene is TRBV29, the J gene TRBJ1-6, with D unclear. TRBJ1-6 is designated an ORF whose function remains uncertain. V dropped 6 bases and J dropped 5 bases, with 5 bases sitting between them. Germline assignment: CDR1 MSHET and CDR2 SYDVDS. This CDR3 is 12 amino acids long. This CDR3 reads CASRKDNSPLYF. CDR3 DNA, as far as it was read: TGTGCTAGCAGGAAAGATAATTCGCCCCTCTAC.

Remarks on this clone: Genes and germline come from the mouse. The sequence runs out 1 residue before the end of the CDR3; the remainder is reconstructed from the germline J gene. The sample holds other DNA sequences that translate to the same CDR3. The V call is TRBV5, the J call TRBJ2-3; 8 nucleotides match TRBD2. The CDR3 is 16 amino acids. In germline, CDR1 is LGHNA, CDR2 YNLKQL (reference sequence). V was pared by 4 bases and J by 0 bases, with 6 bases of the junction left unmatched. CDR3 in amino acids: CASSPGLGSSAETLYF. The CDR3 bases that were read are TGTGCCAGCAGCCCAGGACTGGGCTCTAGTGCAGAAACGCTGTAT.

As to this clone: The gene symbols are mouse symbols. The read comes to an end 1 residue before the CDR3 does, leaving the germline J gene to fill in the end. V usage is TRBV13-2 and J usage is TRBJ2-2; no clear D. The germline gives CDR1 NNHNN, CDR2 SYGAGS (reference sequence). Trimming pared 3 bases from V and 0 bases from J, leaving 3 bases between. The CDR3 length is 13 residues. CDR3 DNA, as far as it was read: TGTGCCAGCGGTGCACCAAACACCGGGCAGCTCTAC. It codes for CASGAPNTGQLY. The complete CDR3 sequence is CASGAPNTGQLYF.

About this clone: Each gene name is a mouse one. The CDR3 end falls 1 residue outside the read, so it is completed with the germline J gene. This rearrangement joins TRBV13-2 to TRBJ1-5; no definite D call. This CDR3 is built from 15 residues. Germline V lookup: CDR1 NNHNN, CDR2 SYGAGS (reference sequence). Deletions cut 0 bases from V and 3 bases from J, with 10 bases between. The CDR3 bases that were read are TGTGCCAGCGGTGATGCAGGCAGAACCAACCAGGCTCCGCTT. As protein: CASGDAGRTNQAPL. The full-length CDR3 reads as CASGDAGRTNQAPLF.

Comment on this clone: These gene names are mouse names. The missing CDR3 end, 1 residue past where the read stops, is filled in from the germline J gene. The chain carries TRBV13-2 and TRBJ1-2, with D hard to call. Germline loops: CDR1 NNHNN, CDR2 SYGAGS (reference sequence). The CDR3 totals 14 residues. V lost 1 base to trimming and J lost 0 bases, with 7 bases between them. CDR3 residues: CASGDREPNSDYTF. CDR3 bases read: TGTGCCAGCGGTGATCGGGAGCCAAACTCCGACTACACC.

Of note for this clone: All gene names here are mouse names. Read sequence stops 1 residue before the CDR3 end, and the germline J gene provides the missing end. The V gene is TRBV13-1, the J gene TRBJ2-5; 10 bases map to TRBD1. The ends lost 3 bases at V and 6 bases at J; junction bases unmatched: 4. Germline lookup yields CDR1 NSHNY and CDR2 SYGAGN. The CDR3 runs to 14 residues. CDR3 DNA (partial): TGTGCCAGCAGTGCCCGGGACAGGGGTGACACCCAGTAC. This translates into CASSARDRGDTQY. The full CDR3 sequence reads CASSARDRGDTQYF.

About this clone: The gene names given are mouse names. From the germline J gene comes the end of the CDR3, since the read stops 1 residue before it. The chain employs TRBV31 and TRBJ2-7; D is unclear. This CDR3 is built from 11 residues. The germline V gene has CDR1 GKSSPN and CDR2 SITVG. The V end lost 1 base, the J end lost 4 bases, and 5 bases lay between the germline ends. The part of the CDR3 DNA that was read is TGTGCCTGGAGTCGGAGATATGAACAGTAC. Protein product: CAWSRRYEQY. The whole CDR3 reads CAWSRRYEQYF.

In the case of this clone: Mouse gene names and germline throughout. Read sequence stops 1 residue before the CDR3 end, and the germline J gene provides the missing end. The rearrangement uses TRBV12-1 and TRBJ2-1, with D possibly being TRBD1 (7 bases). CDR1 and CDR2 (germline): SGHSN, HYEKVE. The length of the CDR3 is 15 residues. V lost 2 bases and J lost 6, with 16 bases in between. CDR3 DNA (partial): TGTGCCAGCTCTCCCCTGGAGGGGGCGCTTGCTGAGCAGTTC. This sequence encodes CASSPLEGALAEQF. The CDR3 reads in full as CASSPLEGALAEQFF.

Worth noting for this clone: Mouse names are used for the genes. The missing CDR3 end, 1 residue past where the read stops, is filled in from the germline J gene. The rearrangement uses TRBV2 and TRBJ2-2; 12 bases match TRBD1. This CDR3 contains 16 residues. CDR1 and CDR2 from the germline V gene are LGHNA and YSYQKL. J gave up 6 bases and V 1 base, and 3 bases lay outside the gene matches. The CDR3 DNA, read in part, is TGTGCCAGCAGCCAAGGGGACAGGGGGCGCCCCGGGCAGCTCTAC. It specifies CASSQGDRGRPGQLY. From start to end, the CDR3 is CASSQGDRGRPGQLYF.

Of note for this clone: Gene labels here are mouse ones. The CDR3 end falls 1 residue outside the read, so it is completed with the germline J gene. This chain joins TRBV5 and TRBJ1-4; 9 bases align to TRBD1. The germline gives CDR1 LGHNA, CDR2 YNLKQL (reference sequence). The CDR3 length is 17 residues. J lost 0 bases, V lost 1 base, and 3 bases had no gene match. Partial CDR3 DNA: TGTGCCAGCAGCCAAGGGACAGGGGCAATTTCCAACGAAAGATTATTT. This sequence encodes CASSQGTGAISNERLF. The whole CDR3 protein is CASSQGTGAISNERLFF.

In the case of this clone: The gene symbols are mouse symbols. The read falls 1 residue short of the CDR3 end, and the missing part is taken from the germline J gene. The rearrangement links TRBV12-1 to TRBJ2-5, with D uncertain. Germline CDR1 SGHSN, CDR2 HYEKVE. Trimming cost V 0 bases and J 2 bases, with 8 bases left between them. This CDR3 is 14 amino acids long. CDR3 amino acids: CASSLKTFQDTQYF. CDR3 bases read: TGTGCCAGCTCTCTCAAGACTTTCCAAGACACCCAGTAC. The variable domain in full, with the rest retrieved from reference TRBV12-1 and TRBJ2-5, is DSGVVQSPRHIIKEKGGRSVLTCIPISGHSNVVWYQQTLGKELKFLIQHYEKVERDKGFLPSRFSVQQFDDYHSEMNMSALELEDSAMYFCASSLKTFQDTQYFGPGTRLLVL.

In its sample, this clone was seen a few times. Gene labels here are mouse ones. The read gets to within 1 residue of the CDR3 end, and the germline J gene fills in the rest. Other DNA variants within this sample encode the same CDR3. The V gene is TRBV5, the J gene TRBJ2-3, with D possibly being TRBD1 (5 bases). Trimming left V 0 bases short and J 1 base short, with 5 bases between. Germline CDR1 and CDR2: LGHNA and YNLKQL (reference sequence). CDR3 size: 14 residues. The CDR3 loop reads CASSQEGGAETLYF. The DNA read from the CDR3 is TGTGCCAGCAGCCAAGAAGGGGGTGCAGAAACGCTGTAT.

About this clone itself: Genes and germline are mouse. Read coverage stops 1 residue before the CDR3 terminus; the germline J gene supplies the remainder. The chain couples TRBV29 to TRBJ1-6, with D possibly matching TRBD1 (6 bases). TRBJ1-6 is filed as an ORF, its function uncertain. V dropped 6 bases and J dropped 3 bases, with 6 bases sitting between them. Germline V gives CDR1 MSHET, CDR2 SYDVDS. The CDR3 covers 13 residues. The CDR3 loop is CASRQGYNSPLYF. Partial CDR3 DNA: TGTGCTAGCAGACAGGGCTATAATTCGCCCCTCTAC.

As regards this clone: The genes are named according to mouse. This CDR3 reads CASSGGANTLYF. Partial CDR3 DNA: TGTGCCAGCAGTGGGGGGGCGAACACCTTGTAC. The chain has TRBV13-1 and TRBJ2-4, with D possibly being TRBD2 (7 bases). Read data end 1 residue before the CDR3 end; the end is taken from the germline J gene. V shed 3 bases and J shed 6 bases, with 8 bases lying between them. Per the germline V gene, CDR1 is NSHNY and CDR2 is SYGAGN. The CDR3 sequence is 12 residues long.

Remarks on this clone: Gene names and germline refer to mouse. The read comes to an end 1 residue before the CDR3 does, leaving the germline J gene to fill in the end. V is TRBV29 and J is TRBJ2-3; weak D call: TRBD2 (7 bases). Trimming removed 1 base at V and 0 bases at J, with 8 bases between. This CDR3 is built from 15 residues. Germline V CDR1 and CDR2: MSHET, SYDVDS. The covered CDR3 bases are TGTGCTAGCAGTTTATGGGGGGCTAGTGCAGAAACGCTGTAT. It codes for CASSLWGASAETLY. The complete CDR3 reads CASSLWGASAETLYF.

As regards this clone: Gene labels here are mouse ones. The DNA read from the CDR3 is TGTGCCAGCAGCTTCAGGGTGGGTGCAGAAACGCTGTAT. This translates into CASSFRVGAETLY. The full CDR3 reads CASSFRVGAETLYF. J is TRBJ2-3 and V is TRBV3; tentative D call: TRBD1 (5 bases). The read gets to within 1 residue of the CDR3 end, and the germline J gene fills in the rest. The CDR3 loop spans 14 amino acids. Per the germline V gene, CDR1 is SNHLY and CDR2 is FYNGKV (reference sequence). V was clipped by 3 bases and J by 1 base, with 8 bases between them.

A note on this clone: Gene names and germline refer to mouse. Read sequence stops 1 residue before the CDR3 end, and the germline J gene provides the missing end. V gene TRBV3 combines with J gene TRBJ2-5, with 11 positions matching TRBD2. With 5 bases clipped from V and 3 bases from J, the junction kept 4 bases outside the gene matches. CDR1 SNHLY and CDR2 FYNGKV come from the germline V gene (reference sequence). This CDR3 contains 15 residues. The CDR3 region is CASSPDWGAQDTQYF. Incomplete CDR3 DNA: TGTGCCAGCAGCCCGGACTGGGGGGCTCAAGACACCCAGTAC.

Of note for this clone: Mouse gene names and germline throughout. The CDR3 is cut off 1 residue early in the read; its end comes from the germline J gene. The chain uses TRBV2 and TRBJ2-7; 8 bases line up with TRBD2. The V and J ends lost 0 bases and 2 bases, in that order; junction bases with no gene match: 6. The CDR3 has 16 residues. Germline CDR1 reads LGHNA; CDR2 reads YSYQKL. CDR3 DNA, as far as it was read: TGTGCCAGCAGCCAAGAAGTAAGACTGGGGCCCTATGAACAGTAC. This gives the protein CASSQEVRLGPYEQY. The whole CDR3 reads CASSQEVRLGPYEQYF.

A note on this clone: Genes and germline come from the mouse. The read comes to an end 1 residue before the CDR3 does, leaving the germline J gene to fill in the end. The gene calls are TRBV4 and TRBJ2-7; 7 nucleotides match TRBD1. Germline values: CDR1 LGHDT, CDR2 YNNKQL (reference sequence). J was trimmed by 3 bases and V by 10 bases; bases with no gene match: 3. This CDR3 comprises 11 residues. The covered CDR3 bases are TGTGCCAACCGGGACAGCTATGAACAGTAC. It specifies CANRDSYEQY. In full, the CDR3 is CANRDSYEQYF.

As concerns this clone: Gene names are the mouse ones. This chain's CDR3 is CASSMGGGYAEQFF. The sequenced CDR3 bases are TGTGCCAGCAGTATGGGGGGGGGCTATGCTGAGCAGTTC. The chain is built from TRBV19 and TRBJ2-1; 7 bases align to TRBD2. The CDR3 end lies 1 residue beyond the end of the read and is filled in from the germline J gene. The CDR3 contains 14 residues. The V gene end was trimmed by 2 bases and the J gene end by 3 bases; junction bases not matched to a gene: 2. The germline CDR1 and CDR2 sequences are FNHDT and SITEND (reference sequence).